The rows below give T cell receptor beta chains drawn from one sample of a study of beta chain features in type 1 diabetes. Sequencing used immunoSEQ multiplex PCR; TCRdb keeps in-frame clones, though not all of them. This table has 310,000 or so clones, 7.5% to 9% appearing once. The specimen was central memory CD4+ T cells from blood. Receptors were obtained from a woman younger than 35 in good health. CDR3s include the opening cysteine and the closing phenylalanine or tryptophan. A D gene is named only where the DNA matches it firmly. Clone size is shown for a subset of rows, as once, few, many or a class of expanded clone.

>.|.|TRBV5-4|TRBJ2-7
TGTGCCAGCAGCTTGGACCCGGGTTCCTACGAGCAGTACTTC
CASSLDPGSYEQYF
>.|.|TRBV7-6|TRBJ2-7
TGTGCCAGCAGCAACGATCTCGGCAGGGAGCAGTACTTC
CASSNDLGREQYF
>.|.|TRBV4-1|TRBJ2-4
TGCGCCAGCAGCCACGGGGGTTCGGGAAACATTCAGTACTTC
CASSHGGSGNIQYF
>TRBD1|many|TRBV28|TRBJ2-7
TGTGCCAGCAGTCCTCAGACAGGGGGCTCCTACGAGCAGTACTTC
CASSPQTGGSYEQYF
>TRBD2|.|TRBV7-3|TRBJ2-1
TGTGCCAGCAGGGTGACTAGCGGGAGTAAGTTCTTC
CASRVTSGSKFF
>.|few|TRBV2|TRBJ1-2
TGTGCCACCACCAGGGACCTTTATGGCTACACCTTC
CATTRDLYGYTF
>.|few|TRBV6-5|TRBJ1-2
TGTGCCAGCAGCAGCACGAGTGGGGGGCTCTATGGCTACACCTTC
CASSSTSGGLYGYTF
>.|.|TRBV2|TRBJ2-5
TGTGCCAGCAGTAGTGGACTAGGGGGGCAAGAGACCCAGTACTTC
CASSSGLGGQETQYF
>.|few|TRBV14|TRBJ1-4
TGTGCCAGCAGCCCTCGTGGGGGCGCAACTAATGAAAAACTGTTTTTT
CASSPRGGATNEKLFF
>TRBD2|.|TRBV11-2|TRBJ2-1
TGTGCCAGCAGCTTAGCGGCGGGGGCTAGCGGGAACAATGAGCAGTTCTTC
CASSLAAGASGNNEQFF
>.|.|TRBV20-1|TRBJ2-1
TGCAGTGCCCAAGACTACAATGAGCAGTTCTTC
CSAQDYNEQFF
>TRBD1|.|TRBV6-5|TRBJ2-7
TGTGCCAGCAGGACTGGGACAGGGCGGGAGCAGTACTTC
CASRTGTGREQYF
>.|.|TRBV28|TRBJ2-2
TGTGCCAGCAGTTTTCGGCTAGCGAGGAACACCGGGGAGCTGTTTTTT
CASSFRLARNTGELFF
>TRBD1|few|TRBV29-1|TRBJ2-7
TGCAGCGTTTGTAAGGGGGCAGACGAGCAGTACTTC
CSVCKGADEQYF
>.|.|TRBV7-9|TRBJ2-5
TGTGCCAGCAGCTTAGGGGCGGCAACATCCCAAGAGACCCAGTACTTC
CASSLGAATSQETQYF
>.|few|TRBV29-1|TRBJ2-7
TGCAGCGTTGCAGGGGCGGACGAGCAGTACTTC
CSVAGADEQYF
>TRBD1|.|TRBV18|TRBJ2-6
TGTGCCAGCTCACCAGGAACAGGGGTTGGGGCCAACGTCCTGACTTTC
CASSPGTGVGANVLTF
>.|.|TRBV9|TRBJ2-3
TGTGCCAGCAGCGTAGGTATCGGAACAGATACGCAGTATTTT
CASSVGIGTDTQYF
>TRBD1|many|TRBV28|TRBJ2-5
TGTGCCAGCAGTTTACCTGGACAGGGAACCGAGACCCAGTACTTC
CASSLPGQGTETQYF
>TRBD2|.|TRBV23-1|TRBJ2-7
TGCGCCAGCAAGGCGGGAGGGCCAGGACTCGATTCCTACGAGCAGTACTTC
CASKAGGPGLDSYEQYF
>.|few|TRBV29-1|TRBJ2-7
TGCAGCGTTGTCGGGAGTAGCTACGAGCAGTACTTC
CSVVGSSYEQYF
>.|few|TRBV7-9|TRBJ1-1
TGTGCCAGCAGCCTCTGGGGGGTTACGTCTGAAGCTTTCTTT
CASSLWGVTSEAFF
>.|.|TRBV7-2|TRBJ2-7
TGTGCCAGCAGCGCCTCATCCCGTGGCGAGCAGTACTTC
CASSASSRGEQYF
>TRBD2|.|TRBV9|TRBJ2-2
TGTGCCAGCAGCTCAGGACTAGCGGGAGGAATGAACACCGGGGAGCTGTTTTTT
CASSSGLAGGMNTGELFF
>TRBD1|.|TRBV7-7|TRBJ2-1
TGTGCTAGCAGCTTAGGACAGGGGGGCTACAATGAGCAGTTCTTC
CASSLGQGGYNEQFF
>.|few|TRBV7-9|TRBJ1-2
TGTGCCAGCAGCTTAGGGGGAGATGGCTACACCTTC
CASSLGGDGYTF
>.|.|TRBV27|TRBJ2-3
TGCGCCAGCAGGCGGACTAGCACAGATACGCAGTATTTT
CASRRTSTDTQYF
>.|.|TRBV28|TRBJ1-3
TGTGCCAGCAGTGGCTGGGGGCAGCTTGGAAACACCATATATTTT
CASSGWGQLGNTIYF
>.|.|TRBV7-6|TRBJ2-7
TGTGCCAGCAGTCCCCGTGAGCAGGGGGAGCAGTACTTC
CASSPREQGEQYF
>.|.|TRBV2|TRBJ1-3
TGTGCCAGCAGTGAAGCGGTTTACACAGATTACGTCTCTGGAAACACCATATATTTT
CASSEAVYTDYVSGNTIYF
>TRBD1|.|TRBV2|TRBJ2-6
TGTGCCAGTCGACAGGGGACGACTGGGGCCAACGTCCTGACTTTC
CASRQGTTGANVLTF